The entry below describes one TCR beta chain. No cognate antigen has been identified for it. No much larger clone is present one base from it, and per-base qualities are unavailable. cDNA was synthesized by template-switch 5'RACE using a primer carrying a 10-nucleotide random unique molecular identifier by which each TCR transcript was tagged. Over 180 million TCR-beta sequences, covering 15-18 subjects, were produced in each sequencing run. The RNeasy kit was used for extraction of total RNA. The KAPA Real-time Library Amplification kit was used to amplify TCR-beta VDJ regions with primers targeting the TCR constant region and the 5'RACE anchor. A first PCR added sample indexes and Illumina adaptors, and a second PCR then raised library yield. The roughly 650 bp TCR product was size-selected on a 2% E-gel SizeSelection system after Ampure bead purification. Before pooling, library quality was assessed on a Bioanalyzer, concentration was determined with Qubit, and library quantification was performed with the Kapa Library Quantification kit. An Illumina HiSeq 2500 was used to sequence the libraries paired-end at 2 x 150 bp. To increase sequence diversity, roughly 23-30% phiX was spiked into each library pool. On the study's bioinformatics: The quality-filtered reads were processed with the UMI-based MiGEC pipeline, whose error correction step removed more than 80% of the raw TCR sequences. IMGT germline references were used for alignment of VDJ genes, and clonotypes were defined by a unique CDR3 amino acid sequence together with V-J genes. Clonal expansion, Shannon diversity and CDR3 relatedness were evaluated with VDJtools (CalcPairwiseDistances, ClusterSamples), while phylogenetic trees were built in CLCbio workbench. Expanded clones were defined as having at least 8 unique UMIs, based on coefficient-of-variation modelling across technical triplicates. In TCRdb, the public reads were trimmed at Q25 with fastp and aligned with MiXCR, with productive beta chains retained. Rows with one shared CDR3 protein collapse into an entry with the most common genes and DNA. In this record, the V and J calls reflect TCRdb's handling and not the investigators' own analysis. The sample data list about 79,000 distinct CDR3 sequences, and 12% to 15% of these were observed just once. Of the sample, more than 6% is held by the ten largest clones.

Healthy controls were blood bank volunteers in Maryland, USA. For unsorted PBMC libraries, 2 million PBMCs were used after storage in RNAlater at -80 degrees C until RNA extraction. Peripheral blood underwent Ficoll-Hypaque density gradient centrifugation to isolate PBMCs, which were then cryopreserved in liquid nitrogen. This sample is drawn from a study of neurological immune-mediated disorders (dated by TCRdb to about 2019). For the study in its entirety: Peripheral blood TCR-beta repertoires from HTLV-I-associated myelopathy (HAM/TSP) patients, multiple sclerosis patients and healthy controls were compared by UMI-based sequencing. Alongside PBMC samples, the set of approximately 100 TCR-beta libraries contained longitudinal samples, technical triplicates, and paired CD4+ and CD8+ T-cell subsets that had been sorted. Of the 65 to 70 subjects in the cohort, about 14 were HAM/TSP patients, roughly 34 were multiple sclerosis patients, and about 20 were healthy controls.

What the study reported, not specific to this receptor: Expanded clones from different subjects shared no identical CDR3 amino acid sequences, which suggests that TCR-beta repertoires were private in all groups. TCR clonal expansion was highest in HAM/TSP patients and lowest in MS patients, with MS patients falling below even healthy controls.

Input material: PBMCs. The sequence was obtained from a woman in her 50s in good health.

The CDR3 region has the sequence CASSLPQGTDYTF. The DNA sequence reads TGTGCCAGCAGTTTGCCCCAAGGGACAGACTACACCTTC. The chain employs TRBV12-3 or TRBV12-4 and TRBJ1-2, and TRBD1 matches 7 of the central bases. The CDR3, cysteine through phenylalanine, is 13 amino acids long. Of the read, only the CDR3 DNA is kept; its 39 bases are in frame from base 1. Clipping removes 3 bases from V and 10 bases from J, with 8 as the unmatched junction base count.